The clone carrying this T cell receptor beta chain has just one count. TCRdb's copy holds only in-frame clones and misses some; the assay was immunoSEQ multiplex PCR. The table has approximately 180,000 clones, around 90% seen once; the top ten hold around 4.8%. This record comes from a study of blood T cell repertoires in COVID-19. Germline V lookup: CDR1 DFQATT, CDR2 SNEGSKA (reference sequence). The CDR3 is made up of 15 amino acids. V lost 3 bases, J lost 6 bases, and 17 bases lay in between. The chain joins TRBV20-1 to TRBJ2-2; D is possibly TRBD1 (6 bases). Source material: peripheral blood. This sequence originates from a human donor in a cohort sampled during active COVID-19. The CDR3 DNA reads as TGCAGTGCTAGTCCTTTCACAGGGTTAGCCGGGGAGCTGTTTTTT. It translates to CSASPFTGLAGELFF.